This is a list of T cell receptor beta chains from one sample in a study of post-analysis software for immune sequencing data. Using its own MiXCR run on the PCR reads, TCRdb lists one record per CDR3 protein. Of 650,000 to 850,000 distinct CDR3 sequences in the sample, around 46% were seen once. The specimen was blood. Receptors originate from a girl aged 10-17 years with multiple sclerosis. Each CDR3 is given with its conserved first and last residue. The order of the fields is clone size, D gene, V gene, J gene, CDR3 DNA, CDR3 protein. A D gene is named only where the DNA matches it firmly. Clone size appears in some rows only: once, few, many, or a class for an expanded clone.

few	TRBD1	TRBV5-1	TRBJ1-2	TGTGCCAGCAGCTCTGGACAGGGGGTACTCTATGGCTACACCTTC	CASSSGQGVLYGYTF
NA	NA	TRBV7-3	TRBJ2-3	TGTGCCAGCAGCTTATCTGAGGGTATCCGGGATACGCAGTATTTT	CASSLSEGIRDTQYF
NA	NA	TRBV10-3	TRBJ2-7	TGTGCCATCAGGGGGGATTTTTACGAGCAGTACTTC	CAIRGDFYEQYF
NA	TRBD2	TRBV20-1	TRBJ2-3	TGCAGTGCTACGGCTAGCGGGAGGGCCACAGATACGCAGTATTTT	CSATASGRATDTQYF
NA	NA	TRBV11-2	TRBJ1-2	TGTGCCAGCAGCTTAATCGGAAATCCCTATGGTTACACCTTC	CASSLIGNPYGYTF
NA	NA	TRBV7-8	TRBJ2-7	TGTGCCAGCAGCTTAGATCGGCAGGATCGGTCTTCCTACGAGCAGTACTTC	CASSLDRQDRSSYEQYF
few	NA	TRBV6-1	TRBJ1-2	TGCCTGACCCAAGGACAGTACAACTATGGCTACACCTTC	CLTQGQYNYGYTF
few	TRBD1	TRBV20-1	TRBJ2-3	TGCAGTGCTAGACCCGGGACAGTACCCACAGATACGCAGTATTTT	CSARPGTVPTDTQYF
few	TRBD1	TRBV30	TRBJ2-7	TGTGCCTGGAGTGAGGGACAGGCCTACGAGCAGTACTTC	CAWSEGQAYEQYF
NA	TRBD1	TRBV5-1	TRBJ2-3	TGCGCCAGCAGCAGCACGACAGGGGGCGGCACAGATACGCAGTATTTT	CASSSTTGGGTDTQYF
few	NA	TRBV7-2	TRBJ2-7	TGTGCCAGCAGCTTAGTCCAGGGAGTTAGGGAGCAGTACTTC	CASSLVQGVREQYF
NA	NA	TRBV5-6	TRBJ2-7	TGTGCCAGCAGCTGGGCGGCCTCTTCCTACGAGCAGTACTTC	CASSWAASSYEQYF
NA	NA	TRBV10-3	TRBJ1-2	TGTGCCATCAGTGAGTCGAAAGGGGCCCCCTGGGGCTACACCTTC	CAISESKGAPWGYTF
once	TRBD2	TRBV20-1	TRBJ2-7	TGCAGTGCTAGAGATCTTGGCAGGGAGGGCGAGCAGTACTTC	CSARDLGREGEQYF
few	NA	TRBV29-1	TRBJ2-5	TGCAGCGTTGAAGATGGGCGGCAGGCTTCTAGGACCCAGTACTTC	CSVEDGRQASRTQYF